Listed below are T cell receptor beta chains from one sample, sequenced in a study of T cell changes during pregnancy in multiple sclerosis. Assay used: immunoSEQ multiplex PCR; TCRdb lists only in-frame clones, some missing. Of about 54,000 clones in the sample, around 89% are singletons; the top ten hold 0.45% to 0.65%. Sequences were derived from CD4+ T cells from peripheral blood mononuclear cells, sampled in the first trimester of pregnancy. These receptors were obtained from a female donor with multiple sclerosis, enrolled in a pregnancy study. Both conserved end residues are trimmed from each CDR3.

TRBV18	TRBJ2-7	ASSQGQGGIYEQY
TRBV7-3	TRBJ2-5	ASSLDYEETQY
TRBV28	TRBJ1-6	ASSHKRGSYNSPLH
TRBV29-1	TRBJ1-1	SVNNQGRGMNTEAF
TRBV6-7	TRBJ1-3	ASSVTGVGLWGNTIY
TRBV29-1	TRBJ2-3	SVVGSGGSTDTQY
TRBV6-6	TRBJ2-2	ASSPGTGVTGELF
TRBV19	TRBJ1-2	ASKQNREGAGYT
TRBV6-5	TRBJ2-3	ASRGSGSGTDTQY
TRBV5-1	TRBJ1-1	ASSLGEPGEAF
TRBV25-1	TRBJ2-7	ASNFGYEQY
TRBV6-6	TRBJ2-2	ASTVDRVRAGELF
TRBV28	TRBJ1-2	ASSFGRGRDYGYT
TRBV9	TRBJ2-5	ASSVGLAPTETQY
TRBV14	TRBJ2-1	ASSRWTGNYNEQF
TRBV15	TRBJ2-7	ATSTGLAYEQY